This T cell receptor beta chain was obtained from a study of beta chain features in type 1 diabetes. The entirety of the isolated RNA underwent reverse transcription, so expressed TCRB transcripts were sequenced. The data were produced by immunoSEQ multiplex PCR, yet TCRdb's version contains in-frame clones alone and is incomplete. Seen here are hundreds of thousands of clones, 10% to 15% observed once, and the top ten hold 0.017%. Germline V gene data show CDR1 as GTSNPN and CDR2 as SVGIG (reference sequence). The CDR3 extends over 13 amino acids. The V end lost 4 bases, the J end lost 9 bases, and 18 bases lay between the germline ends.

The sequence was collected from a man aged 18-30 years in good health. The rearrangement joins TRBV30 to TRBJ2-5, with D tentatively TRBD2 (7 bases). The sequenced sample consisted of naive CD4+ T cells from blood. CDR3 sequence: CAWKSGGQRAQYF. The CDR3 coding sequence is TGTGCCTGGAAATCCGGGGGGCAGCGGGCCCAGTACTTC.